This T cell receptor (beta chain) was sequenced during a study of shared clonotypes between healthy human individuals. Broader study findings: When naive CD4 clonotypes were compared across four donors, about 4.9% were shared. Generally, naive subsets came out with larger estimated richness than memory subsets.

V shed 2 bases and J 8 bases; nucleotides not matched to a gene: 9. The CDR3 is 15 residues long. The germline gives CDR1 SGHTA, CDR2 FQGNSA. As concerns this clone: Its target is not known.

Assay: immunoSEQ multiplex PCR; the TCRdb copy retains only in-frame clones and omits some. In the table there are approximately 2.3 million clones, more than 85% of which are singletons. The sequence derives from a man younger than 30 in good health. Some clones in this sample may be carry-over from other donors' samples. The chain employs TRBV7-2 and TRBJ2-4, with 7 nucleotides matching TRBD1. Sequencing used naive CD4+ T cells from PBMCs. Subset reported: CD45RA+ positively selected. The DNA for the CDR3 is TGTGCCAGCAGCTTACAGACAGGGCTAGAGTACATTCAGTACTTC. It yields the protein CASSLQTGLEYIQYF.